This TCR beta chain emerged from a study of T cell repertoires in cytomegalovirus infection. The overall study: The authors relied on CMV epitopes, both recently identified HLA-C-restricted and well-studied HLA-B-restricted. CMV infection together with matching HLA type was indicated by public TCR beta signatures.

This clonotype is medium-sized (0.01 to 0.1%) in the sample. Its antigen is undetermined. With 3 bases removed from V and 0 bases from J, the gap between germline ends came to 15 bases. The CDR3 covers 16 residues. Germline-derived CDR1 and CDR2 are DFQATT and SNEGSKA (reference sequence). TCRdb independently ran MiXCR on the reads; one entry per CDR3 protein. The profile shows tens of thousands of distinct CDR3 sequences, about 29% of them singletons. This specimen consisted of CD8+ T cells from cultured PBMCs, obtained from culture after CMV antigen stimulation. The gene calls are TRBV20-1 and TRBJ1-5, with no clear D. The source of this sequence is a human donor in good health (CMV status not recorded). Some clones in this sample may be carry-over from other donors' samples. CDR3 DNA sequence: TGCAGTGCTAGTCTTCCTAGTGCGGCTAGCAATCAGCCCCAGCATTTT. Amino acids: CSASLPSAASNQPQHF.